These 23 T cell receptor beta chains were all obtained from the same sample, sequenced in a study of blood T cells in healthy people across ages. Using a J-beta primer mix together with a sample-barcoded 5' primer, a second PCR was run for roughly 6 to 12 cycles. In TCRdb, the 5' RACE reads were re-called with MiXCR into one record per CDR3 protein. The sample lists roughly 680,000 distinct CDR3 sequences, approximately 49% occurring once. The sequenced sample consisted of blood. The receptors stem from a woman in her fifties or sixties in good health.

This clonotype was recorded only once. This sequence may be a read error, since a much larger clone differs from it by one base. The chain has TRBV28 and TRBJ2-5; 7 bases align to TRBD1. Germline CDR1 is MDHEN and CDR2 is SYDVKM. This CDR3 has 13 amino acids. Written as DNA, the CDR3 is TGTACCAGCCGGACAGGATTTTTAGAGACCCAGTACTTC. Protein product: CTSRTGFLETQYF. Looking up the rest from reference TRBV28 and TRBJ2-5 gives the full variable domain: DVKVTQSSRYLVKRTGEKVFLECVQDMDHENMFWYRQDPGLGLRLIYFSYDVKMKEKGDIPEGYSVSREKKERFSLILESASTNQTSMYLCTSRTGFLETQYFGPGTRLLVL.

The chain combines TRBV28 with TRBJ2-1; D possibly corresponds to TRBD2 (5 bases). Trimming shortened V by 3 bases and J by 12 bases, and 18 bases separated the two germline ends. Germline V gene data show CDR1 as MDHEN and CDR2 as SYDVKM. The CDR3 spans 14 residues. CDR3 amino acids: CASSLRTPPGGQFF. The CDR3 DNA follows: TGTGCCAGCAGTTTGCGGACTCCGCCGGGTGGGCAGTTCTTC.

This clonotype turned up a few times. The genes are TRBV6-2 or TRBV6-3 and TRBJ2-5; D ambiguous. V lost 2 bases, J lost 5 bases, and 12 bases lay in between. CDR3 size: 14 residues. Germline V gene lookup returns CDR1 MNHEY and CDR2 SVGEGT. DNA for the CDR3: TGTGCCAGCAGTTACCTTATAATTGAGGAGACCCAGTACTTC. Its protein is CASSYLIIEETQYF.

This clonotype was detected a few times. This sequence joins TRBV5-6 and TRBJ2-3; 7 positions match TRBD1. From germline, CDR1 is SGHDT and CDR2 YYEEEE. J lost 1 base, V lost 6 bases, and 17 bases had no gene match. The CDR3 extends over 18 amino acids. This chain's CDR3 is CASKGRGYHPIGTDTQYF. In nucleotides, the CDR3 is TGTGCCAGCAAAGGCAGGGGGTATCACCCTATCGGCACAGATACGCAGTATTTT.

A few counts support this clonotype. The rearrangement joins TRBV4-3 to TRBJ2-1; no clear D. With 0 bases removed from V and 10 bases from J, the gap between germline ends came to 13 bases. Germline V gene data show CDR1 as LGHNA and CDR2 as YSLEER. The CDR3 runs to 14 residues. CDR3 loop: CASSQEQWGGEQFF. CDR3 in DNA: TGCGCCAGCAGCCAAGAGCAATGGGGTGGGGAGCAGTTCTTC.

In this sample, this clonotype turned up once. V gene TRBV7-3 combines with J gene TRBJ2-3; D may match TRBD1 or TRBD2 (6 bases each). CDR3 length equals 15 residues. Looked up from germline, CDR1 is SGHTA and CDR2 is FQGTGA. V lost 3 bases, J lost 3 bases, and 13 bases lay in between. The DNA for the CDR3 is TGTGCCAGCAGCTTTATGGGGGGCATGACAGATACGCAGTATTTT. As protein: CASSFMGGMTDTQYF.

The rearrangement joins TRBV12-3 or TRBV12-4 to TRBJ2-5; TRBD1 is a possible D gene (7 bases). This CDR3 is 13 amino acids long. Between the trimmed V and J ends, which lost 9 bases and 5 bases, there was a span of 16 bases. The CDR3 DNA follows: TGTGCCAGGAAGGACAGGAGGGGGGAGACCCAGTACTTC. It translates to CARKDRRGETQYF.

This rearrangement joins TRBV29-1 to TRBJ1-2; TRBD1 matches 11 bases. Trimming cost V 8 bases and J 4 bases; bases outside gene matches: 3. Germline V gene sequence: CDR1 SQVTM, CDR2 ANQGSEA. This CDR3 has 12 residues. CDR3 DNA: TGCAGCCTAGGGACAGGGGGCTATGGCTACACCTTC. Protein sequence: CSLGTGGYGYTF.

The sample holds one count of this clonotype. This chain joins TRBV7-2 and TRBJ2-1, with D maybe TRBD2 (6 bases). The germline V and J ends were trimmed by 3 bases and 5 bases, with 11 bases remaining between them. This CDR3 is built from 14 residues. Germline V CDR1 and CDR2: SGHTA, FQGNSA. In nucleotides, the CDR3 is TGTGCCAGCAGCTTCGGGGGTCGGAACAATGAGCAGTTCTTC. Translating it yields CASSFGGRNNEQFF.

Only one count was recorded for this clonotype. The chain uses TRBV12-3 or TRBV12-4 and TRBJ1-2, with 10 bases aligning to TRBD1. CDR3 size: 15 residues. The V segment lost 6 bases and the J segment 3 bases; nucleotides outside the gene matches: 7. In nucleotides, the CDR3 is TGTGCCAGCAGGGACAGGGGGACGGGATACTATGGCTACACCTTC. Residues: CASRDRGTGYYGYTF.

V gene TRBV20-1 combines with J gene TRBJ1-6, with D possibly TRBD1 on 5 matching bases. V was clipped by 6 bases and J by 10 bases, with 19 bases between them. Germline V CDR1 and CDR2: DFQATT, SNEGSKA (reference sequence). The CDR3 loop spans 14 amino acids. The CDR3 sequence is CSATTGIANSPLHF. CDR3 nucleotides: TGCAGTGCCACCACAGGTATTGCGAACTCACCCCTCCACTTT.

With regard to this clonotype: The junction shows a germline mismatch at one end, possibly a read error. The chain carries TRBV5-4 and TRBJ2-1; D is perhaps TRBD1 or TRBD2 (5 bases each). The CDR3 is 15 residues long. The V gene's germline CDR1 is SGHNT and CDR2 YYREEE (reference sequence). This CDR3 is CASSLDPGARNQQFF. In DNA form, the CDR3 reads TGTGCCAGCAGCTTGGACCCCGGGGCCCGCAATCAGCAGTTCTTC.

This clonotype was recorded a few times. This chain links TRBV7-2 with TRBJ2-1; TRBD1 might be the D (5 bases). V lost 4 bases to trimming and J lost 6 bases, with 16 bases between them. The CDR3 spans 15 residues. Germline V gene lookup returns CDR1 SGHTA and CDR2 FQGNSA. The CDR3 bases are TGTGCCAGCAGCTCAAGGGGCAAGCAAGTCAATGAGCAGTTCTTC. This gives the protein CASSSRGKQVNEQFF.

This sequence joins TRBV5-1 and TRBJ2-6; D gene ambiguous. CDR3 size: 15 residues. The V end lost 7 bases, the J end lost 4 bases, and 15 bases lay between the germline ends. CDR1 SGHRS and CDR2 YFSETQ come from the germline V gene. The DNA for the CDR3 is TGCGCCAGCCGGACCCTATCCGCCGGGGCCAACGTCCTGACTTTC. This sequence encodes CASRTLSAGANVLTF.

V usage is TRBV30 and J usage is TRBJ1-2; D might be TRBD1 (6 bases). CDR3 length: 13 residues. Germline CDR1 and CDR2: GTSNPN and SVGIG (reference sequence). V lost 3 bases and J lost 7, with 15 bases in between. CDR3 region: CAWRAQQGSGYTF. The CDR3 DNA is TGTGCCTGGAGAGCCCAACAGGGCAGTGGCTACACCTTC. The full variable domain, completed using reference TRBV30 and TRBJ1-2, is SQTIHQWPATLVQPVGSPLSLECTVEGTSNPNLYWYRQAAGRGLQLLFYSVGIGQISSEVPQNLSASRPQDRQFILSSKKLLLSDSGFYLCAWRAQQGSGYTFGSGTRLTVV.

The CDR3 is CASSSLTGNNEQFF. DNA for the CDR3: TGCGCCAGCAGCTCCTTGACAGGGAACAATGAGCAGTTCTTC. This rearrangement joins TRBV5-1 to TRBJ2-1; 7 bases map to TRBD1. The CDR3 contains 14 residues. Germline V gives CDR1 SGHRS, CDR2 YFSETQ. J gave up 5 bases and V 3 bases, and 5 bases lay outside the gene matches.

This chain joins TRBV18 and TRBJ2-7; 9 nucleotides align to TRBD2. This CDR3 is built from 15 residues. Trimming took 3 bases from V and 3 from J; bases not matched to a gene: 6. Per the germline V gene, CDR1 is KGHSH and CDR2 is LQKENI. DNA for the CDR3: TGTGCCAGCTCACCTCCCGCTAGCGGGATCTACGAGCAGTACTTC. Translating gives CASSPPASGIYEQYF.

The chain links TRBV7-9 to TRBJ2-3; 9 bases match TRBD2. The ends lost 1 base at V and 6 bases at J; junction bases unmatched: 5. Germline CDR1 reads SEHNR; CDR2 reads FQNEAQ (reference sequence). The CDR3 sequence is 15 residues long. The CDR3 nucleotides read TGTGCCAGCAGCTTAGGCGGGAGGGCCGCGGATACGCAGTATTTT. Residues: CASSLGGRAADTQYF.

There are many counts of this clonotype. V gene TRBV28 combines with J gene TRBJ2-7; 7 positions agree with TRBD1. CDR3 size: 12 residues. From germline, CDR1 is MDHEN and CDR2 SYDVKM. V gave up 4 bases and J gave up 3 bases; unmatched junction bases: 0. Written as DNA, the CDR3 is TGTGCCAGCAGTTACAGGGGCTACGAGCAGTACTTC. It encodes CASSYRGYEQYF. Full variable domain (missing parts from reference TRBV28 and TRBJ2-7): DVKVTQSSRYLVKRTGEKVFLECVQDMDHENMFWYRQDPGLGLRLIYFSYDVKMKEKGDIPEGYSVSREKKERFSLILESASTNQTSMYLCASSYRGYEQYFGPGTRLTVT.

The chain couples TRBV5-1 to TRBJ2-5; 10 nucleotides match TRBD2. The germline gives CDR1 SGHRS, CDR2 YFSETQ. The CDR3 extends over 15 amino acids. Trimming removed 0 bases from V and 5 bases from J; junction bases left unmatched: 4. The CDR3 loop is CASSLVGTSEETQYF. CDR3 nucleotides: TGCGCCAGCAGCTTGGTAGGGACTAGCGAGGAGACCCAGTACTTC.

The chain carries TRBV7-2 and TRBJ2-4; perhaps D is TRBD1 or TRBD2 (5 bases each). The ends were cut back, 5 bases at V and 13 bases at J, with 18 bases in the middle. The germline gives CDR1 SGHTA, CDR2 FQGNSA. CDR3 size: 13 residues. The CDR3 protein is CASSPFGLGEQYF. The CDR3 DNA follows: TGTGCCAGCAGCCCTTTTGGGTTAGGGGAGCAGTACTTC.

The V and J genes are TRBV4-2 and TRBJ1-3, with TRBD1 matching over 8 bases. There are 14 residues in the CDR3. The germline V gene encodes CDR1 LGHNA and CDR2 YNFKEQ. V shed 3 bases and J 2 bases; nucleotides not matched to a gene: 0. CDR3 nucleotides: TGTGCCAGCAGCCAGGACAGGGCTGGAAACACCATATATTTT. Its protein is CASSQDRAGNTIYF.

The chain employs TRBV4-2 and TRBJ1-5; D not certain. Trimming removed 0 bases from V and 3 bases from J, with 18 bases in between. This CDR3 has 18 amino acids. Looked up from germline, CDR1 is LGHNA and CDR2 is YNFKEQ. The CDR3 bases are TGTGCCAGCAGCCAAGAATGGTCGGAGGGAGGAGCCAATCAGCCCCAGCATTTT. Residues: CASSQEWSEGGANQPQHF.